This TCR beta chain emerged from a study of neurological immune-mediated disorders. It was by 5'RACE with 10-nucleotide random UMIs that the cDNA was made. TCRdb reanalysed the 5' RACE reads using MiXCR and keeps one entry per CDR3 protein. Of tens of thousands of distinct CDR3 sequences in the sample, about 9.3% were seen once. Unsorted libraries were derived from 2 million PBMCs stored at -80 C. This clonotype was found a few times. A much larger clone differs from this one at a single base, so this may be a read error. This TCR was recovered from a woman aged 25-40 years with HTLV-1-associated myelopathy (HAM/TSP). The sample taken for sequencing was PBMCs.

The CDR3 loop is CASSGWEDTQYF. The CDR3 bases are TGTGCCAGCAGCGGATGGGAAGATACGCAGTATTTT. The chain has TRBV6-1 and TRBJ2-3; D uncertain. The CDR3 totals 12 residues. Germline CDR1 MNHNS, CDR2 SASEGT. V lost 6 bases and J lost 5, with 9 bases in between.